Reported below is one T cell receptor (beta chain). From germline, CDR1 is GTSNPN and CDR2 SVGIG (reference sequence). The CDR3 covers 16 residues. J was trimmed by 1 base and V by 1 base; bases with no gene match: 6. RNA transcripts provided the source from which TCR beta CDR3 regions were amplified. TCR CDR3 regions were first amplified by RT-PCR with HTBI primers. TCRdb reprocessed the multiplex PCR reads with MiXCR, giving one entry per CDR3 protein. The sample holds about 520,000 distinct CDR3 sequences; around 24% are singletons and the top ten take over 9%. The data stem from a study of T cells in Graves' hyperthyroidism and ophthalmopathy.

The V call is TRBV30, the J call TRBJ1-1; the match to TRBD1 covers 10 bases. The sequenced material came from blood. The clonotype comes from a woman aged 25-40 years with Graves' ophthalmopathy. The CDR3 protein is CAWSAMDRGKNTEAFF. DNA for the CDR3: TGTGCCTGGAGTGCAATGGACAGGGGGAAGAACACTGAAGCTTTCTTT.